The 24 T cell receptor beta chains below all came from one sample that was sequenced in a study of cytomegalovirus exposure and HLA in healthy donors. Primers included in the PCR were 60 Vbeta and 13 Jbeta primers. Using immunoSEQ multiplex PCR, the repertoire was profiled, and TCRdb retains in-frame clones only, with some absent. The specimen's table records around 75,000 clones. The sequenced sample was PBMCs. All receptors come from a man in his fifties or sixties in good health and CMV-seropositive.

The chain is built from TRBV6-1 and TRBJ1-5; D not certain. The CDR3 contains 13 residues. Germline V gene data show CDR1 as MNHNS and CDR2 as SASEGT. Trimming shortened V by 4 bases and J by 7 bases, and 11 bases separated the two germline ends. Here the CDR3 DNA reads TGTGCCAGCAGTGTGTGGTGGAGCCAGCCCCAGCATTTT. It is translated as CASSVWWSQPQHF.

The DNA of the CDR3 is TGTGCCAGCAGCTTAGACGGGGGAGCGGGGAGACTATACAATGAGCAGTTCTTC. Its protein product is CASSLDGGAGRLYNEQFF. The genes are TRBV7-8 and TRBJ2-1; TRBD2 matches 7 bases. The length of the CDR3 is 18 residues. The V gene end was trimmed by 1 base and the J gene end by 4 bases; junction bases not matched to a gene: 13. Germline assignment: CDR1 SGHVS and CDR2 FQNEAQ.

V gene TRBV5-6 combines with J gene TRBJ1-5; D may be TRBD1 (5 bases). The V end was cut by 2 bases, the J end by 8 bases, with 8 bases between. The V gene's germline CDR1 is SGHDT and CDR2 YYEEEE. The CDR3 is made up of 12 amino acids. The CDR3 DNA reads TGTGCCAGCAGCTTTTGGGGGGAGCCCCAGCATTTT. Translating it yields CASSFWGEPQHF.

This chain connects TRBV6-5 to TRBJ2-1, with 9 bases fitting TRBD1. Trimming removed 6 bases from V and 8 bases from J; junction bases left unmatched: 5. The CDR3 runs 13 residues. Per the germline V gene, CDR1 is MNHEY and CDR2 is SVGAGI. CDR3 sequence reads: CASRQGAYHEQFF. Here the CDR3 DNA reads TGTGCCAGCAGACAGGGGGCGTATCATGAGCAGTTCTTC.

The gene calls are TRBV5-1 and TRBJ1-1; 8 nucleotides agree with TRBD1. CDR3 size: 14 residues. Germline V gives CDR1 SGHRS, CDR2 YFSETQ. V dropped 3 bases and J dropped 8; count of bases not matched to a gene: 9. DNA of the CDR3: TGCGCCAGCAGCTCGGGACAGGACAAAAACGAAGCTTTCTTT. Translating it yields CASSSGQDKNEAFF.

The V gene is TRBV9, the J gene TRBJ2-3; D not resolved. Germline CDR1 is SGDLS and CDR2 is YYNGEE. V was clipped by 4 bases and J by 4 bases, with 13 bases between them. The CDR3 has 14 residues. CDR3 sequence reads: CASSPGPPPDTQYF. The CDR3 DNA reads as TGTGCCAGCAGCCCAGGCCCTCCCCCAGATACGCAGTATTTT.

The chain uses TRBV7-9 and TRBJ2-3; D is unresolved. The CDR3 sequence is 15 residues long. V lost 5 bases and J 3 bases, leaving 15 bases between the germline ends. CDR1 is SEHNR and CDR2 is FQNEAQ in the germline V gene (reference sequence). CDR3 protein: CASSPDLSMTDTQYF. The CDR3 region has the DNA TGTGCCAGCAGCCCCGACTTGAGCATGACAGATACGCAGTATTTT.

The chain has TRBV6-1 and TRBJ2-1; D is perhaps TRBD1 (5 bases). V shed 1 base and J shed 10 bases, with 8 bases lying between them. Germline V lookup: CDR1 MNHNS, CDR2 SASEGT. The CDR3 has 12 amino acids. CDR3 residues: CASSEGGYEQFF. Written as DNA, the CDR3 is TGTGCCAGCAGTGAAGGGGGCTACGAGCAGTTCTTC.

V usage is TRBV19 and J usage is TRBJ1-2; D call uncertain. The CDR3 is 12 residues long. Germline V CDR1 and CDR2: LNHDA, SQIVND (reference sequence). V lost 5 bases and J 7 bases, leaving 11 bases between the germline ends. CDR3 DNA: TGTGCCAGTAGTTCTGACTTTTCTGGCTACACCTTC. Translating gives CASSSDFSGYTF.

This chain links TRBV2 with TRBJ1-2, with 12 bases fitting TRBD1. The germline V gene encodes CDR1 SNHLY and CDR2 FYNNEI. The CDR3 is made up of 15 amino acids. V lost 6 bases, J lost 9 bases, and 11 bases stayed unmatched. This chain's CDR3 is CASRATRGQGASYTF. In DNA, the CDR3 is TGTGCCAGCAGGGCGACGAGGGGACAGGGGGCGAGCTACACCTTC.

This sequence joins TRBV29-1 and TRBJ2-7; TRBD1 is a possible D gene (6 bases). Trimming took 7 bases from V and 0 from J, leaving 10 bases between them. The length of the CDR3 is 12 residues. Germline V gene data show CDR1 as SQVTM and CDR2 as ANQGSEA. The CDR3 here is CSGWTDSYEQYF. DNA for the CDR3: TGCAGCGGTTGGACAGACTCCTACGAGCAGTACTTC.

The chain employs TRBV7-9 and TRBJ1-3; D remains ambiguous. Looked up from germline, CDR1 is SEHNR and CDR2 is FQNEAQ (reference sequence). With 4 bases removed from V and 0 bases from J, the gap between germline ends came to 16 bases. The length of the CDR3 is 17 residues. The CDR3 loop is CASSSPFDTYSGNTIYF. In nucleotides, the CDR3 is TGTGCCAGCAGCTCCCCTTTCGACACCTACTCTGGAAACACCATATATTTT.

The V and J genes are TRBV28 and TRBJ2-7; 7 bases map to TRBD1. Per germline, CDR1 MDHEN and CDR2 SYDVKM. This CDR3 has 18 residues. Losses at the gene ends were 3 bases for V and 4 bases for J; bases not matched to a gene: 18. The CDR3 is CASSFIPGTDISGYEQYF. The DNA of the CDR3 is TGTGCCAGCAGTTTTATACCCGGGACAGACATTTCCGGGTACGAGCAGTACTTC.

J is TRBJ1-2 and V is TRBV9; no clear D gene. The germline V gene has CDR1 SGDLS and CDR2 YYNGEE. V lost 3 bases to trimming and J lost 5 bases, with 14 bases between them. The CDR3 is 14 amino acids. CDR3 protein: CASSAGPGEYGYTF. The CDR3 DNA sequence: TGTGCCAGCAGCGCTGGACCCGGGGAGTATGGCTACACCTTC.

The chain joins TRBV12-5 to TRBJ1-1; TRBD1 might be the D (6 bases). The CDR3 loop spans 16 amino acids. Germline V gene data show CDR1 as LGHNT and CDR2 as FRNRAP. V was clipped by 2 bases and J by 1 base, with 14 bases between them. CDR3 DNA: TGTGCTAGTGGTTTGCCCCCAGGGGTCGCGAACACTGAAGCTTTCTTT. This codes for CASGLPPGVANTEAFF.

The chain uses TRBV11-2 and TRBJ2-1, with 11 bases that match TRBD2. The trim removed 5 bases at V and 0 bases at J, leaving 0 bases unmatched. From germline, CDR1 is SGHAT and CDR2 FQNNGV. The CDR3 runs 15 residues. The chain's CDR3 is CASSLAGGSYNEQFF. The CDR3 DNA reads TGTGCCAGCAGCCTAGCGGGAGGCTCCTACAATGAGCAGTTCTTC.

The V call is TRBV29-1, the J call TRBJ1-2; 7 bases fit TRBD1. CDR1 is SQVTM, CDR2 ANQGSEA, per germline. V dropped 7 bases and J dropped 4; count of bases not matched to a gene: 9. The CDR3 has 13 residues. This chain's CDR3 is CSGTRQGGYGYTF. DNA for the CDR3: TGCAGCGGAACCAGACAGGGAGGCTATGGCTACACCTTC.

The rearrangement uses TRBV10-3 and TRBJ1-1; D unclear. Germline V lookup: CDR1 ENHRY, CDR2 SYGVKD. This CDR3 is built from 14 residues. V was cut by 2 bases and J by 0 bases, with 7 bases left in between. The CDR3 DNA reads as TGTGCCATCAGTGAGGAGGCGATGAACACTGAAGCTTTCTTT. Encoded protein: CAISEEAMNTEAFF.

The chain joins TRBV4-1 to TRBJ1-2, with D unresolved. Germline-derived CDR1 and CDR2 are MGHRA and YSYEKL. Trimming took off 0 bases at V and 4 bases at J, with 9 bases between the two ends. This CDR3 has 14 residues. CDR3 nucleotide sequence: TGCGCCAGCAGCCAAGAGGGTTGGAGCTATGGCTACACCTTC. As protein: CASSQEGWSYGYTF.

The chain links TRBV20-1 to TRBJ2-3; D ambiguous. From germline, CDR1 is DFQATT and CDR2 SNEGSKA (reference sequence). The CDR3 runs 11 residues. Trimming cost V 5 bases and J 6 bases, with 9 bases left between them. The DNA of the CDR3 is TGCAGTGCTCCCCGTCGGGATACGCAGTATTTT. Residues: CSAPRRDTQYF.

The chain recombines TRBV6-1 with TRBJ2-7; possibly TRBD1 for D (5 bases). Germline assignment: CDR1 MNHNS and CDR2 SASEGT. The CDR3 consists of 13 residues. V lost 7 bases and J lost 2, with 12 bases in between. The CDR3 DNA follows: TGTGCCAGCATTCAGGGTACCCCCTACGAGCAGTACTTC. Translation: CASIQGTPYEQYF.

The rearrangement uses TRBV5-1 and TRBJ2-1, with D perhaps TRBD1 (5 bases). The CDR3 has 15 amino acids. Germline V gene data show CDR1 as SGHRS and CDR2 as YFSETQ. V was clipped by 7 bases and J by 8 bases, with 22 bases between them. In DNA, the CDR3 is TGCGCCAGCTCCTCTCCCAGCCAGGGAATAGATGAGCAGTTCTTC. Translation: CASSSPSQGIDEQFF.

The chain has TRBV7-9 and TRBJ2-7, with TRBD2 identical over 9 bases. Germline CDR1 reads SEHNR; CDR2 reads FQNEAQ (reference sequence). V lost 1 base, J lost 5 bases, and 6 bases stayed unmatched. The CDR3 contains 15 residues. The CDR3 bases are TGTGCCAGCAGCTTAGGTAGGACTAGCGCCCACGAGCAGTACTTC. Its protein product is CASSLGRTSAHEQYF.

This CDR3 is CASSLGPEQYF. In nucleotides, the CDR3 is TGTGCCAGCAGCTTAGGGCCCGAGCAGTACTTC. The V and J genes are TRBV7-9 and TRBJ2-7, with D uncertain. The CDR3 covers 11 residues. Trimming left V 1 base short and J 6 bases short, with 4 bases between. The V gene's germline CDR1 is SEHNR and CDR2 FQNEAQ (reference sequence).